This T cell receptor beta chain was sequenced during a study of blood T cells in healthy people across ages. Germline values: CDR1 SGHRS, CDR2 YFSETQ. The V gene end was trimmed by 4 bases and the J gene end by 10 bases; junction bases not matched to a gene: 7. This CDR3 is 14 amino acids long. Primers used in a second PCR of roughly 7 to 11 cycles were a sample-barcoded 5' primer and a J-beta primer mix. TCRdb itself ran the 5' RACE reads through MiXCR, one entry per CDR3 protein. The sample yields under 2 million distinct CDR3 sequences, about 32% seen once. This clonotype was counted at least ten times.

The V gene is TRBV5-1, the J gene TRBJ2-1, with 11 bases aligning to TRBD2. The receptor's source is a woman aged 25-40 years in good health. The specimen sequenced was blood. The CDR3 DNA is TGCGCCAGCAGCGGGGTAGCGGGAGGGCCAGAGCAGTTCTTC. Its translation is CASSGVAGGPEQFF.